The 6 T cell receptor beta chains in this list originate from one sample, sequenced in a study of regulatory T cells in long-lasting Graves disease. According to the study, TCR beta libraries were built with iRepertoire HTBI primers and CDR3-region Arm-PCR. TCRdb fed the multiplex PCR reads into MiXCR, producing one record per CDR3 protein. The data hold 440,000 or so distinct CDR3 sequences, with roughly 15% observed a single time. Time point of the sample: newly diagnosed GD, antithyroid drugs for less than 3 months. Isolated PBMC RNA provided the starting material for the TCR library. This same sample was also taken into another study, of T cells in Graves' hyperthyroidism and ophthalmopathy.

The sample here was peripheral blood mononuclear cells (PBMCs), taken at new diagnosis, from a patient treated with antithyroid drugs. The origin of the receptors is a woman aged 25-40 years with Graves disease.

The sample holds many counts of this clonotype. The CDR3 DNA reads as TGTGCCAGCAGTTACTCACGGTACTCCTACGAGCAGTACTTC. Amino acids: CASSYSRYSYEQYF. The chain carries TRBV6-5 and TRBJ2-7; D gene ambiguous. Germline lookup yields CDR1 MNHEY and CDR2 SVGAGI. Trimming took off 0 bases at V and 0 bases at J, with 6 bases between the two ends. The CDR3 runs to 14 residues.

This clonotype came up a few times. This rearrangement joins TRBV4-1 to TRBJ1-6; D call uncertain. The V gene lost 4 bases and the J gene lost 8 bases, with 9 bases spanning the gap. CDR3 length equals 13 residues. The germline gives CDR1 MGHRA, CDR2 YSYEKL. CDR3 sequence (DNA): TGCGCCAGCAGCCCTCCTGGGTATTCACCCCTCCACTTT. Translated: CASSPPGYSPLHF.

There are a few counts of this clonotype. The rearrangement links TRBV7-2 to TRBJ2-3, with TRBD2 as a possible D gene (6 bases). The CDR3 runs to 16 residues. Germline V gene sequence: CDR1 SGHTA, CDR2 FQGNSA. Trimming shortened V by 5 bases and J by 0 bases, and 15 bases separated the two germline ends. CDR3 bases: TGTGCCAGCAGCCGAGGACCGCGGGGAAGCACAGATACGCAGTATTTT. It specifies CASSRGPRGSTDTQYF.

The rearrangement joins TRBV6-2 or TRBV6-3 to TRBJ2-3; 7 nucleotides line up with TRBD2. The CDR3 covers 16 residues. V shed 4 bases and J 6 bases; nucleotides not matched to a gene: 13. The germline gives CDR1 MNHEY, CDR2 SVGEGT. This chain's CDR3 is CASSLPPGRAADTQYF. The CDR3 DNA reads TGTGCCAGCAGTTTGCCCCCGGGGAGGGCCGCTGATACGCAGTATTTT.

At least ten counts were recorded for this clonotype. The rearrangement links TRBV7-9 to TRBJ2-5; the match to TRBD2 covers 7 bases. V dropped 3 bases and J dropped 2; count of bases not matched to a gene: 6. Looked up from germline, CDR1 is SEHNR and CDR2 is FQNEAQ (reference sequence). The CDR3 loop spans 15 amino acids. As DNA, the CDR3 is TGTGCCAGCAGCTTCAGACTAGCAGAACAAGAGACCCAGTACTTC. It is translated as CASSFRLAEQETQYF.

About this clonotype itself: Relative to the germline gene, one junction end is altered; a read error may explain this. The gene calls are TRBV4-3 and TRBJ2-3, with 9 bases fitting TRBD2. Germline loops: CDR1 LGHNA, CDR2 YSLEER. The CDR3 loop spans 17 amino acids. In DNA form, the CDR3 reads TGCTCCAGCAGCCAAGAAGCGCTAGCGGGGCACACAGATACGCAGTATTTT. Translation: CSSSQEALAGHTDTQYF.